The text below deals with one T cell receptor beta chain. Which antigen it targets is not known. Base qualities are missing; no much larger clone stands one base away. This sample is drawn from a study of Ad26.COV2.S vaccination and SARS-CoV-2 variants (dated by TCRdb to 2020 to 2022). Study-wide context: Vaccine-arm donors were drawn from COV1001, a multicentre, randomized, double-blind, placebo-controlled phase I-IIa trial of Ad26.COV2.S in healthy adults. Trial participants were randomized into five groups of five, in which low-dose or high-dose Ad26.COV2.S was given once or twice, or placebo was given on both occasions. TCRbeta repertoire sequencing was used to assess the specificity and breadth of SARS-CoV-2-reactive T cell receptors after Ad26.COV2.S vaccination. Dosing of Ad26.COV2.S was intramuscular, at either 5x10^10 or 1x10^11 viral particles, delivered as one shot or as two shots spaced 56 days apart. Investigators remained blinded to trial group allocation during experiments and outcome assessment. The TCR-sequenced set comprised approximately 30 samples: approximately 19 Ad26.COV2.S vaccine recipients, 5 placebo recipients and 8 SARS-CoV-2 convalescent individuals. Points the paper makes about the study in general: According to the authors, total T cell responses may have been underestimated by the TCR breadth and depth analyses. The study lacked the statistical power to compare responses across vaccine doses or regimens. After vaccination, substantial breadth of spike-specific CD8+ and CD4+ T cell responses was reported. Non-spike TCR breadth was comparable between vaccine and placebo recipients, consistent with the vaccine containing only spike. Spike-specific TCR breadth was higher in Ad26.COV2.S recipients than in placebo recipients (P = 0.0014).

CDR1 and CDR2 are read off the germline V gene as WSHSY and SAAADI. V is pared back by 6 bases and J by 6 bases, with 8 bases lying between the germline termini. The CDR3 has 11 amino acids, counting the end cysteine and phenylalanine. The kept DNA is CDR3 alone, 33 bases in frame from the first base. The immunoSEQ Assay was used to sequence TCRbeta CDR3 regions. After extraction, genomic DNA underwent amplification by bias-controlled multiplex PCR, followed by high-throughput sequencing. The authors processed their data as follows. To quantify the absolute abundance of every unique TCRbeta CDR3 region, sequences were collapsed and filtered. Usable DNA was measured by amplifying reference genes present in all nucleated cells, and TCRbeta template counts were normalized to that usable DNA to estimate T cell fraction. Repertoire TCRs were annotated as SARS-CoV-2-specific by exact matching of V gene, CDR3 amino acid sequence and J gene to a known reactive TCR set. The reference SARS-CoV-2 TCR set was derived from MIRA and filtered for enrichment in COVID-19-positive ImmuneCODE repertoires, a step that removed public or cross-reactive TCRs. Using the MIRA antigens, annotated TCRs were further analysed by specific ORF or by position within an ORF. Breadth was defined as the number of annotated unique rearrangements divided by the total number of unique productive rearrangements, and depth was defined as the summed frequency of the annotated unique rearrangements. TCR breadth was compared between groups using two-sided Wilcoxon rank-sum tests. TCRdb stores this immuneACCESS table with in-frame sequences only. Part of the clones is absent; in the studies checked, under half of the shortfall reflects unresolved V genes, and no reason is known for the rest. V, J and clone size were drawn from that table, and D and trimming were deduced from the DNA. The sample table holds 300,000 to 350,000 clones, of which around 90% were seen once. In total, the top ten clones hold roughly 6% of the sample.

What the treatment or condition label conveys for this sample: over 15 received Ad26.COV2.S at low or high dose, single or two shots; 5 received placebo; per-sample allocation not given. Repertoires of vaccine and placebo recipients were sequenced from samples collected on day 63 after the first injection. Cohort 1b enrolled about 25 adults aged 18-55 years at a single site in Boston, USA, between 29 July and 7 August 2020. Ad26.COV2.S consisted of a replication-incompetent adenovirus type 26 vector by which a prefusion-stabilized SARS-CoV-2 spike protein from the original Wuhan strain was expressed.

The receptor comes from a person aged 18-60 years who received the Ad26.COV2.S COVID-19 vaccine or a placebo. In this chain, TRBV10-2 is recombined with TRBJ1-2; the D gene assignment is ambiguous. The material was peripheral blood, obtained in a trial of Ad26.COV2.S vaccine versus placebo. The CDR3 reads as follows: CASRLPHGYTF. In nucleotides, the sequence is TGCGCCAGCAGGCTGCCCCATGGCTACACCTTC.